This T cell receptor (beta chain) was documented in a study of T cell responses to AZD1222 COVID-19 vaccine. The junction had 5 bases not matched to a gene; V was cut back by 0 bases and J by 5 bases. This CDR3 comprises 17 residues. CDR1 is LNHNV, CDR2 YYDKDF, per germline (reference sequence). The data were produced by immunoSEQ multiplex PCR, yet TCRdb's version contains in-frame clones alone and is incomplete. The sample includes around 200,000 clones, just over 85% of them seen just once. The chain has TRBV15 and TRBJ1-4; TRBD1 matches 11 bases. The TCR sequence derives from an adult in good health. The sequencing here drew on peripheral blood, taken on day 0 of AZD1222 vaccination. The CDR3 spells CATSRDLGTGGNEKLFF. CDR3 nucleotide sequence: TGTGCCACCAGCAGAGATCTGGGGACAGGGGGGAATGAAAAACTGTTTTTT.